Listed below are T cell receptor beta chains from one sample, sequenced in a study of T cell responses to AZD1222 COVID-19 vaccine. Produced via immunoSEQ multiplex PCR; TCRdb's table is partial and in-frame only. The sample consists of around 110,000 clones, almost 90% of them appearing once. The source was peripheral blood, collected on day 0 of AZD1222 vaccination. These TCRs come from an adult in good health. CDR3s include the opening cysteine and the closing phenylalanine or tryptophan. Each record gives: J gene, clone size, V gene, CDR3 length, D gene, CDR3 DNA, CDR3 protein. A D gene is named only where the DNA matches it firmly. Not every row has a clone size; where given, it reads once, few, many or a size class.

J: TRBJ1-1
size: .
V: TRBV25-1
length: 16
D: TRBD1
DNA: TGTGCCAGCAGTGAGGCCGCCCACAGGGGGAACACTGAAGCTTTCTTT
CDR3: CASSEAAHRGNTEAFF

J: TRBJ1-4
size: .
V: TRBV28
length: 15
D: .
DNA: TGTGCCAGCAGTTGGGTGGGCGAGGGCTATGAAAAACTGTTTTTT
CDR3: CASSWVGEGYEKLFF

J: TRBJ1-3
size: .
V: TRBV27
length: 15
D: TRBD1
DNA: TGTGCCAGCAGTTTACACCAGGGGGCCGGAAACACCATATATTTT
CDR3: CASSLHQGAGNTIYF

J: TRBJ1-2
size: .
V: TRBV6-5
length: 14
D: TRBD1
DNA: TGTGCCAGCAGGATGACAGGGGTCAACTATGGCTACACCTTC
CDR3: CASRMTGVNYGYTF

J: TRBJ1-2
size: .
V: TRBV6-5
length: 16
D: TRBD1
DNA: TGTGCCAGCAGTTACTTACTCAGGGGGACTAACTATGGCTACACCTTC
CDR3: CASSYLLRGTNYGYTF

J: TRBJ1-2
size: once
V: TRBV5-4
length: 15
D: .
DNA: TGTGCCAGCAGCCGGGCTCCGGACAGCTTCTATGGCTACACCTTC
CDR3: CASSRAPDSFYGYTF

J: TRBJ2-7
size: .
V: TRBV19
length: 15
D: TRBD2
DNA: TGTGCCAGTAGCAGAGAGACTAGCGTCTCCTACGAGCAGTACTTC
CDR3: CASSRETSVSYEQYF

J: TRBJ2-3
size: .
V: TRBV11-3
length: 15
D: .
DNA: TGTGCCAGCAGCTTAGAAGGCGGGAGCACAGATACGCAGTATTTT
CDR3: CASSLEGGSTDTQYF

J: TRBJ2-5
size: .
V: TRBV13
length: 15
D: .
DNA: TGTGCCAGCAGCCAAAGGGACCGGCCGGAGGAGACCCAGTACTTC
CDR3: CASSQRDRPEETQYF

J: TRBJ1-2
size: .
V: TRBV7-2
length: 13
D: .
DNA: TGTGCCAGCAGCTCGGGAGGGACGCTGGGCTACACCTTC
CDR3: CASSSGGTLGYTF

J: TRBJ2-2
size: .
V: TRBV7-2
length: 15
D: .
DNA: TGTGCCAGCAGCCACCAGGGTGAGGGCACCGGGGAGCTGTTTTTT
CDR3: CASSHQGEGTGELFF

J: TRBJ2-3
size: .
V: TRBV28
length: 15
D: .
DNA: TGTGCCAGCTTGGAAGGGGGAGCCAGCACAGATACGCAGTATTTT
CDR3: CASLEGGASTDTQYF

J: TRBJ2-7
size: .
V: TRBV15
length: 17
D: TRBD2
DNA: TGTGCCACCAGCGCTGGGGCCGGACTAGCGGGAGACTACGAGCAGTACTTC
CDR3: CATSAGAGLAGDYEQYF

J: TRBJ1-1
size: .
V: TRBV2
length: 14
D: TRBD1
DNA: TGTGCCAGCAGTGAAGGGACAGGGAGCACTGAAGCTTTCTTT
CDR3: CASSEGTGSTEAFF

J: TRBJ1-1
size: .
V: TRBV13
length: 13
D: .
DNA: TGTGCCAGCAGCTTTCCGGCCGTTACTGAAGCTTTCTTT
CDR3: CASSFPAVTEAFF

J: TRBJ1-1
size: .
V: TRBV25-1
length: 13
D: TRBD1
DNA: TGTGCCAGCAGGGCAGGGGGAAGTACTGAAGCTTTCTTT
CDR3: CASRAGGSTEAFF

J: TRBJ2-3
size: .
V: TRBV4-2
length: 16
D: TRBD2
DNA: TGTGCCAGCAGCCAAGGAGCGGGGGCAGACACAGATACGCAGTATTTT
CDR3: CASSQGAGADTDTQYF

J: TRBJ2-5
size: .
V: TRBV5-1
length: 15
D: .
DNA: TGCGCCAGCAGCTTGGAGGCAGGGATTGAAGAGACCCAGTACTTC
CDR3: CASSLEAGIEETQYF

J: TRBJ1-4
size: .
V: TRBV15
length: 11
D: .
DNA: TGTGCCTCGCGAAGGGGCGAAAAGCTGTTTTTT
CDR3: CASRRGEKLFF

J: TRBJ2-5
size: .
V: TRBV18
length: 17
D: .
DNA: TGTGCCAGCTCACCACCTCGGGCAGGAGTGCTCCAAGAGACCCAGTACTTC
CDR3: CASSPPRAGVLQETQYF

J: TRBJ1-5
size: .
V: TRBV2
length: 15
D: .
DNA: TGTGCCAGCAGTGAGGAGGCATGGGGAGATCAGCCCCAGCATTTT
CDR3: CASSEEAWGDQPQHF

J: TRBJ2-7
size: .
V: TRBV6-6
length: 16
D: .
DNA: TGTGCCAGCAGTTACGCTCCTGCCGGTAACTCCTACGAGCAGTACTTC
CDR3: CASSYAPAGNSYEQYF

J: TRBJ1-1
size: .
V: TRBV13
length: 13
D: .
DNA: TGTGCCAGCAGCTTAGGAGGGATGGCTGAAGCTTTCTTT
CDR3: CASSLGGMAEAFF

J: TRBJ2-1
size: .
V: TRBV21-1
length: 16
D: .
DNA: TGTGCCAGCAGATTCGCCGGGACAGGACAAGACAATGAGCAGTTCTTC
CDR3: CASRFAGTGQDNEQFF

J: TRBJ2-2
size: .
V: TRBV25-1
length: 15
D: .
DNA: TGTGCCAGCAGTGAATTGGGCAGGGACACCGGGGAGCTGTTTTTT
CDR3: CASSELGRDTGELFF

J: TRBJ1-2
size: .
V: TRBV6-1
length: 16
D: .
DNA: TGTGCCAGCATCGAAGCGAGGACGGGGGAGGGGAATGGCTACACCTTC
CDR3: CASIEARTGEGNGYTF

J: TRBJ2-7
size: .
V: TRBV4-3
length: 18
D: .
DNA: TGCGCCAGCAGCCAAGATATAGGCAGGCCCGTCCTACGGAACGAGCAGTACTTC
CDR3: CASSQDIGRPVLRNEQYF

J: TRBJ2-2
size: few
V: TRBV2
length: 14
D: TRBD1
DNA: TGTGCCAGCAACGACAGGGTGGGCACCGGGGAGCTGTTTTTT
CDR3: CASNDRVGTGELFF

J: TRBJ1-2
size: .
V: TRBV5-1
length: 16
D: .
DNA: TGCGCCAGCAGCCCGATAAGGGGGGGTGGCGTCTATGGCTACACCTTC
CDR3: CASSPIRGGGVYGYTF

J: TRBJ2-3
size: .
V: TRBV24-1
length: 15
D: TRBD2
DNA: TGTGCCACCAGTGACGCTAGCGGGAGCACAGATACGCAGTATTTT
CDR3: CATSDASGSTDTQYF

J: TRBJ2-5
size: .
V: TRBV5-1
length: 13
D: .
DNA: TGCGCCAGCAGCTTGTGGCCACAAGAGACCCAGTACTTC
CDR3: CASSLWPQETQYF

J: TRBJ2-7
size: .
V: TRBV6-4
length: 14
D: TRBD1
DNA: TGTGCCAGCAGTGACTCGACAGGGTGGCGGCTGGTGAACTTC
CDR3: CASSDSTGWRLVNF

J: TRBJ2-5
size: .
V: TRBV5-4
length: 16
D: .
DNA: TGTGCCAGCAGCTTGGATCGGATTACGACACAAGAGACCCAGTACTTC
CDR3: CASSLDRITTQETQYF

J: TRBJ1-1
size: .
V: TRBV11-2
length: 15
D: .
DNA: TGTGCCAGCAGCTCCTTCAGGGGCGCGAACACTGAAGCTTTCTTT
CDR3: CASSSFRGANTEAFF

J: TRBJ1-2
size: .
V: TRBV6-4
length: 14
D: TRBD1
DNA: TGTGCCAGCAGTGATAGGCCGGGGACAGGCGGCTACACCTTC
CDR3: CASSDRPGTGGYTF

J: TRBJ2-7
size: .
V: TRBV5-1
length: 12
D: .
DNA: TGCGCCAGCAGCTTGGCGGCAAGCGAGCAGTACTTC
CDR3: CASSLAASEQYF

J: TRBJ1-5
size: .
V: TRBV5-8
length: 16
D: .
DNA: TGTGCCAGCAGCTTGGCCGGCCTCTATAGCAATCAGCCCCAGCATTTT
CDR3: CASSLAGLYSNQPQHF

J: TRBJ2-4
size: .
V: TRBV7-6
length: 18
D: .
DNA: TGTGCCAGCAGCTCGAGGTACCGGGACAAGGGAGCCAAAAACATTCAGTACTTC
CDR3: CASSSRYRDKGAKNIQYF

J: TRBJ1-1
size: .
V: TRBV6-4
length: 13
D: .
DNA: TGTGCCAGCAGTGTCGACAGTGGCGCTGAAGCTTTCTTT
CDR3: CASSVDSGAEAFF

J: TRBJ2-2
size: .
V: TRBV5-1
length: 17
D: TRBD1
DNA: TGCGCCAGCAGCTTGGTCAGCGGGACAGGGGGTCCCGGGGAGCTGTTTTTT
CDR3: CASSLVSGTGGPGELFF

J: TRBJ1-1
size: .
V: TRBV7-3
length: 13
D: TRBD1
DNA: TGTGCCAGCAGCGTAGACAGGGGCACTGAAGCTTTCTTT
CDR3: CASSVDRGTEAFF

J: TRBJ1-3
size: .
V: TRBV29-1
length: 13
D: .
DNA: TGCAGCGTTGAAGAGGGGGCTGGAAACACCATATATTTT
CDR3: CSVEEGAGNTIYF

J: TRBJ1-1
size: .
V: TRBV5-1
length: 15
D: .
DNA: TGCGCCAGCAGCTTCTACTCCGGGCCACAAACCGAAGCTTTCTTT
CDR3: CASSFYSGPQTEAFF

J: TRBJ1-5
size: .
V: TRBV6-1
length: 19
D: .
DNA: TGTGCCAGCAGTGAAGAGGGTAGAGGGCGGACAGTCAGGAATCAGCCCCAGCATTTT
CDR3: CASSEEGRGRTVRNQPQHF

J: TRBJ2-3
size: .
V: TRBV29-1
length: 11
D: .
DNA: TGCAGCGACAAGGTGGGAGATACGCAGTATTTT
CDR3: CSDKVGDTQYF